This is a list of T cell receptor beta chains from one sample in a study of blood T cell repertoires in COVID-19. Assay: immunoSEQ multiplex PCR; the TCRdb copy retains only in-frame clones and omits some. The table has about 100,000 clones, roughly 87% seen once. Sequencing was done on a sample of peripheral blood. These receptors all come from a man aged 30 to 45 in a cohort sampled during active COVID-19. The CDR3 runs from the conserved cysteine through the conserved F or W. Each record gives: V gene, J gene, D gene, clone size, CDR3 DNA, CDR3 protein. D genes are given only for firm matches. Where a row states a size, it is once, few, many or the class of an expanded clone; other rows omit it.

V: TRBV10-2; J: TRBJ2-5; D: TRBD2; size: -; DNA: TGCGCCAGCAGTGAGTTGGTCGCGGGGGGGCGAGAGACCCAGTACTTC; CDR3: CASSELVAGGRETQYF
V: TRBV7-9; J: TRBJ1-4; D: -; size: -; DNA: TGTGCCAGCAGGATAGTTAGAGGAGAGAAGGCAACTAATGAAAAACTGTTTTTT; CDR3: CASRIVRGEKATNEKLFF
V: TRBV19; J: TRBJ2-1; D: -; size: -; DNA: TGTGCCAGTAGTATCAAAGCCGTCTCCTACAATGAGCAGTTCTTC; CDR3: CASSIKAVSYNEQFF
V: TRBV12-3/TRBV12-4; J: TRBJ1-5; D: -; size: -; DNA: TGTGCCAGCAGAGGACAGCCGAATCAGCCCCAGCATTTT; CDR3: CASRGQPNQPQHF
V: TRBV7-3; J: TRBJ2-1; D: TRBD2; size: -; DNA: TGTGCCAGCAGCCCCGGGGGGAACCTCAATGAGCAGTTCTTC; CDR3: CASSPGGNLNEQFF
V: TRBV12-1; J: TRBJ1-1; D: -; size: -; DNA: TGTGCCAGCAGCCCTAAGGAGACAGGGAACACTGAAGCTTTCTTT; CDR3: CASSPKETGNTEAFF
V: TRBV7-2; J: TRBJ1-2; D: -; size: -; DNA: TGTGCCAGCAGCCCCTTGGGGAGTTCTTATGGCTACACCTTC; CDR3: CASSPLGSSYGYTF
V: TRBV18; J: TRBJ1-3; D: -; size: -; DNA: TGTGCCAGCTCACCAGAGTCTGGAAACACCATATATTTT; CDR3: CASSPESGNTIYF
V: TRBV5-1; J: TRBJ2-7; D: -; size: -; DNA: TGCGCCAGCAGCTTGGAAGCGATTTCCTACGAGCAGTACTTC; CDR3: CASSLEAISYEQYF
V: TRBV7-6; J: TRBJ2-1; D: -; size: -; DNA: TGTGCCAGCAGCTTAGGTTTTTTAGCCGCCGGGAACAATGAGCAGTTCTTC; CDR3: CASSLGFLAAGNNEQFF
V: TRBV11-1; J: TRBJ2-2; D: -; size: -; DNA: TGTGCCAGCAGCCGGCAGAACAGGGATACCGGGGAGCTGTTTTTT; CDR3: CASSRQNRDTGELFF
V: TRBV6-5; J: TRBJ2-1; D: -; size: -; DNA: TGTGCCAGCAGTTACAGGGTGCGGGGTCCGGATGAGCAGTTCTTC; CDR3: CASSYRVRGPDEQFF
V: TRBV11-2; J: TRBJ2-7; D: -; size: once; DNA: TGTGCCAGCAGCTTAGAGGGTACTAGGCGTAGCGAGCAGTACTTC; CDR3: CASSLEGTRRSEQYF
V: TRBV5-8; J: TRBJ1-4; D: -; size: few; DNA: TGTGCCAGCAGCTTGTACAGAAATGAAAAACTGTTTTTT; CDR3: CASSLYRNEKLFF
V: TRBV30; J: TRBJ2-2; D: TRBD2; size: once; DNA: TGTGCCTGGACTCCCTGGGGGGGCGGGGAGCTGTTTTTT; CDR3: CAWTPWGGGELFF
V: TRBV6-6; J: TRBJ1-2; D: TRBD1; size: -; DNA: TGTGCCAGCAGTAAAACCGGGACAGGGTATGGCTACACCTTC; CDR3: CASSKTGTGYGYTF
V: TRBV7-6; J: TRBJ1-3; D: TRBD1; size: -; DNA: TGTGCCAGCAGCCCGGGACAGCCGATCTCTGGAAACACCATATATTTT; CDR3: CASSPGQPISGNTIYF
V: TRBV11-2; J: TRBJ2-5; D: -; size: -; DNA: TGTGCCAGCAGCTTAGGTAGTAAAGGGGCTTCAGAGACCCAGTACTTC; CDR3: CASSLGSKGASETQYF
V: TRBV3-1/TRBV3-2; J: TRBJ2-7; D: TRBD1; size: few; DNA: TGTGCCAGCAGCCCCGGACAGGGACGGAAGAACGAGCAGTACTTC; CDR3: CASSPGQGRKNEQYF
V: TRBV19; J: TRBJ2-5; D: TRBD2; size: once; DNA: TGTGCCAGTAGTAATAGGGCACGACTAGCGGGGGACCAAGAGACCCAGTACTTC; CDR3: CASSNRARLAGDQETQYF
V: TRBV5-8; J: TRBJ1-1; D: TRBD1; size: -; DNA: TGTGCCAGCAGCCGCAACACAGGGGCCCACACTGAAGCTTTCTTT; CDR3: CASSRNTGAHTEAFF
V: TRBV18; J: TRBJ2-2; D: -; size: once; DNA: TGTGCCAGCTCACCACTGGCCGTTACCGGGGAGCTGTTTTTT; CDR3: CASSPLAVTGELFF
V: TRBV10-3; J: TRBJ2-7; D: -; size: -; DNA: TGTGCCATCAGTGACCTTTCAGGGCAGTACTTC; CDR3: CAISDLSGQYF
V: TRBV30; J: TRBJ2-5; D: -; size: -; DNA: TGTGCCTGGAGTGTAGCCCGGGAGACCCAGTACTTC; CDR3: CAWSVARETQYF
V: TRBV19; J: TRBJ2-3; D: TRBD1; size: -; DNA: TGTGCCAGTAGTATTCCGGGACAGGGAAAGGATACGCAGTATTTT; CDR3: CASSIPGQGKDTQYF
V: TRBV28; J: TRBJ2-7; D: TRBD1; size: -; DNA: TGTGCCAGCAGTCTTCGGACAGGACAACCGATATTC; CDR3: CASSLRTGQPIF
V: TRBV4-3; J: TRBJ2-2; D: -; size: -; DNA: TGCGCCAGCAGCCAAGAAGGGAGTGGCACCGGGGAGCTGTTTTTT; CDR3: CASSQEGSGTGELFF